The 8 T cell receptor beta chains listed next were all sequenced from one sample in a study of regulatory T cells in long-lasting Graves disease. Noted time point: newly diagnosed GD, antithyroid drugs for less than 3 months. There was RNA extracted from PBMCs, and the TCR library was made from it. Libraries of TCR beta came from iRepertoire HTBI primers plus Arm-PCR of CDR3 regions. TCRdb itself ran the multiplex PCR reads through MiXCR, one entry per CDR3 protein. Of roughly 610,000 distinct CDR3 sequences in the sample, approximately 15% were seen once. The data were also submitted as part of a second study, on T cells in Graves' hyperthyroidism and ophthalmopathy.

Sequencing used peripheral blood mononuclear cells (PBMCs), obtained at new diagnosis, from a patient treated with antithyroid drugs. The receptors come from a woman between 25 and 40 years old with Graves disease.

At least ten counts were recorded for this clonotype. The chain is built from TRBV7-9 and TRBJ2-7; 9 bases are a match to TRBD1. This CDR3 has 14 amino acids. Germline loops: CDR1 SEHNR, CDR2 FQNEAQ (reference sequence). With 5 bases clipped from V and 4 bases from J, the junction kept 6 bases outside the gene matches. CDR3 region: CASSGTGQGYEQYF. The DNA for the CDR3 is TGTGCCAGCAGCGGGACGGGACAGGGTTACGAGCAGTACTTC.

The chain employs TRBV7-9 and TRBJ2-1; the D gene could be TRBD1 or TRBD2 (5 bases each). This CDR3 comprises 13 residues. Trimming took off 8 bases at V and 7 bases at J, with 15 bases between the two ends. Per germline, CDR1 SEHNR and CDR2 FQNEAQ (reference sequence). CDR3 sequence reads: CASRDRFRNEQFF. The CDR3 DNA reads TGTGCCAGCCGGGACCGCTTTCGGAATGAGCAGTTCTTC.

There are many counts of this clonotype. The genes are TRBV24-1 and TRBJ1-2, with unresolved D. Trimming took off 4 bases at V and 3 bases at J, with 8 bases between the two ends. CDR1 and CDR2 from the germline V gene are KGHDR and SFDVKD. The CDR3 consists of 13 residues. The chain's CDR3 is CATSEVSDYGYTF. Here the CDR3 DNA reads TGTGCCACCAGTGAAGTATCGGACTATGGCTACACCTTC.

The gene calls are TRBV7-9 and TRBJ1-2; D gene uncertain. This CDR3 contains 14 residues. Trimming took off 5 bases at V and 4 bases at J, with 14 bases between the two ends. The germline gives CDR1 SEHNR, CDR2 FQNEAQ (reference sequence). The CDR3: CASSREGSAYGYTF. The CDR3 nucleotides read TGTGCCAGCAGCAGGGAAGGTTCTGCCTATGGCTACACCTTC. The complete variable domain, with remaining parts taken from reference TRBV7-9 and TRBJ1-2, reads DTGVSQNPRHKITKRGQNVTFRCDPISEHNRLYWYRQTLGQGPEFLTYFQNEAQLEKSRLLSDRFSAERPKGSFSTLEIQRTEQGDSAMYLCASSREGSAYGYTFGSGTRLTVV.

Only a few counts were recorded for this clonotype. The rearrangement uses TRBV3-1 and TRBJ2-5; D is ambiguous. CDR3 length equals 12 residues. CDR1 is LGHDT, CDR2 YNNKEL, per germline (reference sequence). The V gene lost 4 bases and the J gene lost 5 bases, with 8 bases spanning the gap. The CDR3 loop is CASSPRFETQYF. The CDR3 DNA reads TGTGCCAGCAGCCCCCGTTTTGAGACCCAGTACTTC.

In this sample, this clonotype turned up a few times. This chain links TRBV28 with TRBJ2-7; TRBD2 matches 11 bases. The CDR3 is 13 amino acids. CDR1 is MDHEN, CDR2 SYDVKM, per germline. The V segment lost 5 bases and the J segment 7 bases; nucleotides outside the gene matches: 4. This CDR3 is CASSVGLAVEQYF. The CDR3 bases are TGTGCCAGCAGTGTGGGACTAGCGGTAGAGCAGTACTTC.

This clonotype was seen more than once but under ten times. CDR3 in amino acids: CASSPRTGSQPQHF. CDR3 sequence (DNA): TGTGCCAGCAGCCCGCGGACGGGGAGTCAGCCCCAGCATTTT. V is TRBV3-1 and J is TRBJ1-5; no reliable D call. The V end was cut by 4 bases, the J end by 6 bases, with 13 bases between. Germline V gene sequence: CDR1 LGHDT, CDR2 YNNKEL (reference sequence). The CDR3 covers 14 residues.

This clonotype was observed at least ten times. The chain joins TRBV15 to TRBJ1-2; TRBD1 matches at 7 bases. The CDR3 covers 19 residues. Germline V lookup: CDR1 LNHNV, CDR2 YYDKDF (reference sequence). Germline trimming cut 0 bases from V and 3 bases from J; bases unmatched to any gene: 16. The CDR3 DNA sequence: TGTGCCACCAGCAGAGATCGGGGGGCGACAGGGTTTGACGACTATGGCTACACCTTC. Translation: CATSRDRGATGFDDYGYTF.